This TCR beta chain stems from a study of vaccination effects on CD4 cells after COVID-19. Study-wide context: Peptide-pool stimulation followed by sequencing identified expanded antigen-specific CD4+ clonotypes in the ViraFEST assay. Both late and early after vaccination, three convalescent patients were sampled.

As concerns this clone: Its antigen remains unidentified.

Study-wide points: Long after vaccination, the clones induced by infection and by vaccine shrank markedly in size.

Culturing for roughly 10 days preceded CD4+ T cell isolation. Their SARS-CoV-2 infection, verified by PCR, occurred between March and December 2020. Two-dose BNT162b2 or mRNA-1273 vaccination was given to participants. Half-medium replacement with IL-2 medium occurred on days 3 and 7. The V end lost 0 bases, the J end lost 6 bases, and 8 bases lay between the germline ends. The CDR3 spans 13 residues. Germline values: CDR1 SEHNR, CDR2 FQNEAQ (reference sequence). Method: immunoSEQ multiplex PCR; TCRdb's copy keeps in-frame clones and lacks some. Among fewer than 55,000 clones listed, over 60% were seen once.

The rearrangement uses TRBV7-9 and TRBJ1-2; D remains ambiguous. The TCR comes from a human donor who had a prior SARS-CoV-2 infection. The starting material was CD4+ T cells from PBMCs cultured without peptide, obtained after COVID-19 vaccination. The chain's CDR3 is CASSLALVHGYTF. CDR3 nucleotide sequence: TGTGCCAGCAGCTTAGCGTTAGTTCATGGCTACACCTTC.